This T cell receptor beta chain is drawn from a study of T-cell memory formation after mild COVID-19 (dated by TCRdb to the early 2020s). As for the study more broadly: TCR sequence clusters from the two donors were found to be largely donor specific. In a couple of donors, T-cell clones that expanded and contracted after mild COVID-19 were followed by sequencing TCRalpha and TCRbeta repertoires longitudinally. Two young, previously healthy adult volunteers made up the cohort, one male and one female.

The investigation overall reported the following: The detection of some responding clones in pre-infection memory suggests that pre-existing cross-reactive memory T cells joined the SARS-CoV-2 response. Clones that contracted from day 15 to 85 showed balanced CD4/CD8 phenotypes, whereas a second wave of clones that expanded from day 15 to 37 leaned towards CD4+. Only two mild cases were covered in the study, and larger cohorts including severe cases with pre-infection samples were considered necessary. Contracting CD4+ clones turned up mainly in the CM and EM memory subsets, whereas EMRA was where CD8+ clones were enriched. SARS-CoV-2 specificity was not confirmed for the second-wave clones peaking on day 37.

Turning to this clonotype: Its antigen remains undetermined. Base qualities were left out, and no much larger clone turns up one base away.

Reads for this sample came from an Illumina NovaSeq 6000. TCRalpha and TCRbeta cDNA libraries were constructed by 5'RACE with constant-segment primers, with sample barcodes and unique molecular identifiers being introduced. RNA was extracted from every sample with Trizol reagent. Library amplification was performed in two PCR steps, and a second sample barcode and Illumina TruSeq adapters were introduced in the second step. The libraries were sequenced on an Illumina NovaSeq using 2 x 150 bp paired-end reads. In the paper's pipeline: Demultiplexing of reads and collapsing into UMI-guided consensus sequences were performed with migec v1.2.7. Using mixcr v2.1.11, UMI consensuses were aligned to TRA and TRB V and J templates and then assembled into clonotypes. Expanded or contracted clonotypes were those called significant by both edgeR and NoisET, with noise models trained on biological replicates. edgeR calls used a false discovery rate-adjusted p below 0.01 and a log2 fold-change threshold of 1. As an exploratory analysis of dynamics, max-normalized trajectories of the 1000 most abundant clonotypes were examined by PCA with hierarchical clustering. Separately sequenced CD4+ and CD8+ repertoires were used to assign the CD4 or CD8 phenotype of responding clones. The raw public reads went through TCRdb reprocessing: fastp at Q25, MiXCR clone calling, in-frame beta chains kept. Every distinct CDR3 protein forms one entry, paired with its most common genes and DNA. The V and J calls shown here were made by TCRdb, not taken from the authors' results. In all, the sample holds a few hundred thousand distinct CDR3 sequences, and more than 20% of those were seen once. Approximately 13% of the sample is in the top ten clones.

Ficoll-Paque density gradient centrifugation was used to isolate PBMCs. The material sequenced was PBMCs or a T cell subset sorted from them (not recorded which). The clonotype originates from an adult woman who had mild COVID-19 (a few samples of this study predate the infection). The sample titles of this study are shuffled in the database, so cell type and time point are left out; the donor was told from shared clones.

The CDR3 protein: CSVASSDYSYNEQFF. Here is the DNA: TGCAGCGTTGCGTCTAGCGACTACTCCTACAATGAGCAGTTCTTC. The chain is made from TRBV29-1 and TRBJ2-1, and TRBD2 may be the D gene, going by 6 matching bases. V and J are truncated by 4 bases and 0 bases respectively, leaving an intervening sequence of 13 bases. There are 15 amino acids in the CDR3, from cysteine to phenylalanine inclusive. Only CDR3 DNA is held: 45 bases, read in frame from base 1. The germline V gene encodes CDR1 SQVTM and CDR2 ANQGSEA.